This T cell receptor (beta chain) emerged from a study of blood T cell repertoires in COVID-19. Across the whole study: T cells, B-cell-depleted T cells, or PBMCs supplied cDNA or gDNA.

In the original processing: Amplification of reference gene primers provided the estimated nucleated cell counts. Assay: immunoSEQ multiplex PCR; the TCRdb copy retains only in-frame clones and omits some. V, J and clone size reflect that table, while D and trimming were determined from the DNA. The repertoire has roughly 120,000 clones, approximately 89% of them found once; the top ten carry roughly 3.2%. Germline CDR1 is MDHEN and CDR2 is SYDVKM. CDR3 length: 16 amino acids. V was trimmed by 2 bases and J by 2 bases, leaving 15 bases between them. Sample: peripheral blood. The chain carries TRBV28 and TRBJ1-1, with D possibly matching TRBD1 (5 bases). This TCR was recovered from a woman aged 80 or older with COVID-19, enrolled during active disease. CDR3 in DNA: TGTGCCAGCAGTTTACCCTATTTGCAGGGAAACACTGAAGCTTTCTTT. Encoded protein: CASSLPYLQGNTEAFF.